Each of the 25 T cell receptor beta chains below was sequenced from the same sample in a study of blood T cell repertoires in COVID-19. Some clones are missing from TCRdb's copy, which holds only in-frame ones; the method was immunoSEQ multiplex PCR. The sample comprises around 300,000 clones, just under 90% of which are singletons, and approximately 3.3% rests with the top ten. Sequences were obtained from peripheral blood. The receptors here all came from a woman in her thirties or forties with acute or convalescent COVID-19.

CDR3 bases: TGTGCCAGTAGTAAACCCTCCCGGGACGGGGAGCTGTTTTTT. It yields the protein CASSKPSRDGELFF. This chain connects TRBV19 to TRBJ2-2, with D perhaps TRBD2 (5 bases). The length of the CDR3 is 14 residues. Germline-derived CDR1 and CDR2 are LNHDA and SQIVND (reference sequence). Trimming took 4 bases from V and 7 from J, leaving 13 bases between them. Full variable domain (remainder filled in from reference TRBV19 and TRBJ2-2): DGGITQSPKYLFRKEGQNVTLSCEQNLNHDAMYWYRQDPGQGLRLIYYSQIVNDFQKGDIAEGYSVSREKKESFPLTVTSAQKNPTAFYLCASSKPSRDGELFFGEGSRLTVL.

The chain carries TRBV14 and TRBJ2-5; 9 bases fit TRBD1. Germline CDR1 and CDR2: SGHDN and FVKESK. The V segment lost 3 bases and the J segment 0 bases; nucleotides outside the gene matches: 5. The CDR3 covers 16 residues. The CDR3 spells CASSQTGGDYQETQYF. The CDR3 DNA reads as TGTGCCAGCAGCCAGACAGGGGGGGACTACCAAGAGACCCAGTACTTC.

CDR3 loop: CASSEYTGRGTGELFF. CDR3 nucleotides: TGTGCCAGCAGTGAATACACAGGGAGGGGCACCGGGGAGCTGTTTTTT. This chain joins TRBV25-1 and TRBJ2-2; tentatively, D is TRBD2 (7 bases). V lost 0 bases, J lost 4 bases, and 12 bases lay in between. This CDR3 region has 16 residues. Germline V gives CDR1 MGHDK, CDR2 SYGVNS.

This chain joins TRBV7-3 and TRBJ2-3; TRBD2 matches at 7 bases. The CDR3 extends over 14 amino acids. Losses at the gene ends were 3 bases for V and 4 bases for J; bases not matched to a gene: 4. Looked up from germline, CDR1 is SGHTA and CDR2 is FQGTGA. The CDR3 nucleotides are TGTGCCAGCAGCTTGGCGGGGAGGGCAGATACGCAGTATTTT. Translating gives CASSLAGRADTQYF.

The chain employs TRBV27 and TRBJ1-5; TRBD1 agrees at 9 bases. V lost 6 bases, J lost 5 bases, and 2 bases stayed unmatched. The germline V gene encodes CDR1 MNHEY and CDR2 SMNVEV (reference sequence). This CDR3 has 13 residues. CDR3 DNA: TGTGCCAGCAGCCGGACAGGGGATCAGCCCCAGCATTTT. Its translation: CASSRTGDQPQHF.

The J gene is TRBJ1-6, the V gene TRBV18; 9 nucleotides agree with TRBD1. Germline lookup yields CDR1 KGHSH and CDR2 LQKENI. The trim removed 0 bases at V and 8 bases at J, leaving 5 bases unmatched. This CDR3 region has 16 residues. The CDR3 loop is CASSPPRTGVDSPLHF. DNA for the CDR3: TGTGCCAGCTCACCACCGCGGACAGGGGTGGATTCACCCCTCCACTTT.

The chain couples TRBV15 to TRBJ1-5; the D gene is possibly TRBD1 (5 bases). Germline CDR1 LNHNV, CDR2 YYDKDF (reference sequence). V gave up 0 bases and J gave up 4 bases, with 10 bases separating them. CDR3 length equals 15 residues. CDR3 sequence: CATSRDKGLNQPQHF. The CDR3 nucleotides are TGTGCCACCAGCAGAGATAAGGGACTTAATCAGCCCCAGCATTTT.

The chain is built from TRBV15 and TRBJ1-2; D is undetermined. Germline-derived CDR1 and CDR2 are LNHNV and YYDKDF (reference sequence). This CDR3 comprises 16 residues. V was shortened by 1 base and J by 5 bases, with 17 bases between the two germline ends. The CDR3 DNA follows: TGTGCCACCAGCAGAGCACTGGCACAGCACACGTATGGCTACACCTTC. It translates to CATSRALAQHTYGYTF.

The V and J genes are TRBV6-5 and TRBJ2-7; possibly TRBD2 for D (5 bases). CDR3 size: 13 residues. Trimming stripped 6 bases from V and 1 base from J, with 10 bases between. Germline CDR1 reads MNHEY; CDR2 reads SVGAGI. The DNA for the CDR3 is TGTGCCAGCAGCGGACTTGCGTCCTACGAGCAGTACGTC. Protein: CASSGLASYEQYV.

The chain has TRBV5-1 and TRBJ2-3; D unresolved. Trimming removed 3 bases at V and 2 bases at J, with 7 bases between. This CDR3 has 13 amino acids. Germline V lookup: CDR1 SGHRS, CDR2 YFSETQ. Here the CDR3 reads CASSSYSTDTQYF. DNA of the CDR3: TGCGCCAGCAGCTCCTACTCCACAGATACGCAGTATTTT.

This clone appeared a single time. This chain links TRBV7-9 with TRBJ1-1, with D tentatively TRBD1 (5 bases). The V end lost 5 bases, the J end lost 3 bases, and 22 bases lay between the germline ends. Germline-derived CDR1 and CDR2 are SEHNR and FQNEAQ (reference sequence). The CDR3 runs 17 residues. In DNA, the CDR3 is TGTGCCAGCAGCATCTGCTACCGAGGCCAGGGATACACTGAAGCTTTCTTT. It codes for CASSICYRGQGYTEAFF.

The chain links TRBV5-6 to TRBJ2-3; D is perhaps TRBD1 (6 bases). V was clipped by 0 bases and J by 10 bases, with 12 bases between them. The CDR3 has 13 residues. Germline values: CDR1 SGHDT, CDR2 YYEEEE. This chain's CDR3 is CASSLVEGVAQYF. CDR3 coding DNA: TGTGCCAGCAGCTTGGTTGAGGGGGTGGCGCAGTATTTT.

The rearrangement links TRBV6-2 or TRBV6-3 to TRBJ1-2, with TRBD1 matching over 7 bases. There are 17 residues in the CDR3. CDR1 is MNHEY and CDR2 is SVGEGT in the germline V gene. The V segment lost 2 bases and the J segment 6 bases; nucleotides outside the gene matches: 15. DNA for the CDR3: TGTGCCAGCAGTTACGCGAGACAGGGCTGGAGCGACGATGGCTACACCTTC. This encodes CASSYARQGWSDDGYTF.

The genes are TRBV18 and TRBJ1-4, with 10 positions matching TRBD1. In germline, CDR1 is KGHSH, CDR2 LQKENI. Trimming cost V 3 bases and J 7 bases; bases outside gene matches: 5. The CDR3 is 15 residues long. For the CDR3, the DNA is TGTGCCAGCTCACCCGGGGACAGGGGAACTGAAAAACTGTTTTTT. It codes for CASSPGDRGTEKLFF.

The gene calls are TRBV5-8 and TRBJ1-6; 8 nucleotides line up with TRBD1. The germline V gene encodes CDR1 SGHTS and CDR2 YDEGEE. The CDR3 is 19 amino acids. V was clipped by 2 bases and J by 7 bases; unmatched bases: 17. CDR3 region: CASSFLPLSGGKVNSPLHF. DNA of the CDR3: TGTGCCAGCAGCTTCCTACCCCTTTCAGGGGGCAAAGTAAATTCACCCCTCCACTTT.

This chain joins TRBV2 and TRBJ1-2; no definite D call. CDR1 and CDR2 (germline): SNHLY, FYNNEI. Trimming took off 2 bases at V and 4 bases at J, with 8 bases between the two ends. This CDR3 region has 13 residues. CDR3 DNA: TGTGCCAGCAGTGAACACACCCTCTATGGCTACACCTTC. Translated: CASSEHTLYGYTF. The full variable domain, in which reference TRBV2 and TRBJ1-2 provide the parts outside the CDR3, is EPEVTQTPSHQVTQMGQEVILRCVPISNHLYFYWYRQILGQKVEFLVSFYNNEISEKSEIFDDQFSVERPDGSNFTLKIRSTKLEDSAMYFCASSEHTLYGYTFGSGTRLTVV.

The chain joins TRBV9 to TRBJ2-3; D is perhaps TRBD2 (6 bases). Between the trimmed V and J ends, which lost 1 base and 0 bases, there was a span of 12 bases. CDR3 size: 16 residues. Germline V CDR1 and CDR2: SGDLS, YYNGEE. This CDR3 reads CASSVLGGTSTDTQYF. The DNA for the CDR3 is TGTGCCAGCAGCGTACTAGGAGGGACTAGCACAGATACGCAGTATTTT.

This clone was found once. The chain is built from TRBV13 and TRBJ2-1; a possible D gene is TRBD2 (6 bases). The germline V gene encodes CDR1 PRHDT and CDR2 FYEKMQ (reference sequence). Trimming removed 0 bases at V and 0 bases at J, with 6 bases between. The CDR3 has 15 amino acids. The CDR3 DNA reads as TGTGCCAGCAGCTTAGGGCGGGGCTCCTACAATGAGCAGTTCTTC. It is translated as CASSLGRGSYNEQFF.

This chain uses TRBV4-1 with TRBJ2-2, with D tentatively TRBD1 (5 bases). This CDR3 spans 17 amino acids. V lost 0 bases and J 1 base, leaving 12 bases between the germline ends. In germline, CDR1 is MGHRA, CDR2 YSYEKL. The CDR3 loop is CASSQDRWGMNTGELFF. Written as DNA, the CDR3 is TGCGCCAGCAGCCAAGATCGTTGGGGCATGAACACCGGGGAGCTGTTTTTT.

CDR3 DNA: TGTGCCAGTAGTATACCAGGGACAGGCGAAAAACTGTTTTTT. Residues: CASSIPGTGEKLFF. The chain carries TRBV19 and TRBJ1-4, with 8 bases lining up with TRBD1. The germline CDR1 and CDR2 sequences are LNHDA and SQIVND (reference sequence). The CDR3 extends over 14 amino acids. After removal of 2 bases from V and 8 bases from J, the junction contained 4 bases not matched to a gene.

V and J are TRBV7-9 and TRBJ1-2; D might be TRBD1 (5 bases). The CDR3 sequence is 13 residues long. Trimming removed 4 bases from V and 4 bases from J, with 10 bases in between. CDR1 and CDR2 from the germline V gene are SEHNR and FQNEAQ (reference sequence). CDR3 DNA sequence: TGTGCCAGCAGCTCACCGACAGTCTATGGCTACACCTTC. It is translated as CASSSPTVYGYTF.

The chain joins TRBV9 to TRBJ2-1; tentatively, D is TRBD1 (5 bases). The CDR3 is 15 residues long. Germline loops: CDR1 SGDLS, CDR2 YYNGEE. The V gene lost 3 bases and the J gene lost 4 bases, with 14 bases spanning the gap. The CDR3 loop reads CASSGQGLGYNEQFF. CDR3 DNA sequence: TGTGCCAGCAGCGGGCAGGGTCTAGGGTACAATGAGCAGTTCTTC. The variable domain in full, completed from reference TRBV9 and TRBJ2-1, reads DSGVTQTPKHLITATGQRVTLRCSPRSGDLSVYWYQQSLDQGLQFLIQYYNGEERAKGNILERFSAQQFPDLHSELNLSSLELGDSALYFCASSGQGLGYNEQFFGPGTRLTVL.

V gene TRBV12-3 or TRBV12-4 combines with J gene TRBJ1-1; 7 positions agree with TRBD1. This CDR3 is 13 amino acids long. After removal of 5 bases from V and 1 base from J, the junction contained 1 base not matched to a gene. The CDR3 DNA sequence: TGTGCCAGCAGTCGGACAGGGAACACTGAAGCTTTCTTT. Its protein product is CASSRTGNTEAFF.

This chain links TRBV9 with TRBJ1-3; TRBD1 matches at 8 bases. Germline V gives CDR1 SGDLS, CDR2 YYNGEE. The CDR3 length is 18 residues. The trim removed 0 bases at V and 0 bases at J, leaving 8 bases unmatched. The CDR3 nucleotides read TGTGCCAGCAGCGTAGGTTTGGACAGGGTCAGCTCTGGAAACACCATATATTTT. This sequence encodes CASSVGLDRVSSGNTIYF.

In regard to this clone: This sample includes further DNA sequences coding for the same CDR3. V usage is TRBV9 and J usage is TRBJ1-2; D uncertain. Trimming took 0 bases from V and 2 from J, leaving 8 bases between them. The CDR3 consists of 14 residues. CDR1 SGDLS and CDR2 YYNGEE come from the germline V gene. In nucleotides, the CDR3 is TGTGCCAGCAGCGTAGCCGGCGGAAACTATGGCTACACCTTC. Protein sequence: CASSVAGGNYGYTF.